This TCR beta chain was sequenced in a study of blood T cell repertoires in COVID-19. The CDR3 loop spans 12 amino acids. Germline V CDR1 and CDR2: GTSNPN, SVGIG (reference sequence). Germline trimming cut 3 bases from V and 7 bases from J; bases unmatched to any gene: 4. The method was immunoSEQ multiplex PCR; TCRdb's version includes in-frame clones alone and lacks a portion of them. The sample carries 250,000 or so clones, 80% to 85% recorded once. V is TRBV30 and J is TRBJ1-2; 8 bases are shared with TRBD1. The sample comprised peripheral blood. The clonotype originates from a woman in her thirties or forties who had recovered from COVID-19. The CDR3 loop reads CAWRGTGPGYTF. The CDR3 nucleotides are TGTGCCTGGAGAGGGACAGGTCCTGGCTACACCTTC.